This T cell receptor (beta chain) was profiled in a study of T cell responses to AZD1222 COVID-19 vaccine (dated by TCRdb to about 2021). Concerning the study at large: Because spike-specific TCR depth and breadth did not differ between the two schedules, AZD1222 recipients who got a second dose at roughly 4 weeks were pooled with those who got a second dose at roughly 12 weeks. A total of more than 230 trial participants underwent TCR sequencing, of whom about 210 had received two doses of AZD1222 and about 26 had received two doses of the MenACWY control vaccine. Trial participants were enrolled into age subgroups of 18-55, 56-69 and 70-plus years, which contained approximately 150, 28 and 58 TCR-sequenced participants, respectively.

The CDR3 regions of human TCRbeta chains were analyzed by immunosequencing. The authors' analysis ran thus. Repertoire TCRs were checked for matches against a reference library of SARS-CoV-2-specific TCRs that had been generated using the MIRA antigen-specificity platform. Breadth was defined as the fraction of unique TCRs that were SARS-CoV-2-associated. Depth was defined as the fraction of total T cells that were SARS-CoV-2-associated. Using the MIRA data, every spike-specific TCR was mapped to the spike region that the TCR reacted to and assigned to either a CD4 or a CD8 class. Log10-transformed breadth and depth values were compared by one-way ANOVA with Sidak's multiple comparisons tests. TCRdb took this table from immuneACCESS and kept in-frame rearrangements with V and J called. Such tables lack part of the clones; where checked against another copy, unresolved V genes explain under half of the gap, and the rest is unexplained. V and J calls and clone size come straight from that table; D and trimming were deduced from the DNA. This sample lists about 110,000 clones; about 88% were detected once. The ten largest clones take up about 1.6% of the sample.

The time point tag for this specimen amounts to: baseline before first vaccination. The vaccinee samples were drawn from two UK trials, COV001 and COV002, one of which was a single-blind randomized controlled phase 2/3 trial testing AZD1222 (ChAdOx1 nCoV-19) in healthy adults. For TCRbeta chain sequencing, PBMC samples from trial participants were taken at day 0 and at day 28 after the second dose. A word on this clone: No antigen is known for it. Within one base of it there is no much larger clone, and no base qualities were kept.

Broad study findings and their caveats: A significant rise in spike-specific TCR breadth and depth was observed after two AZD1222 doses relative to day 0 and relative to MenACWY recipients. Reportedly, close to half of the unique spike-specific TCRs recognized epitopes lying outside the regions that are mutated in the B.1.351 and B.1.1.7 variants. Vaccine-associated CD4 TCRs spanned the whole spike protein, with dominant responses in regions 160-218 and 743-854. Conclusions about previously exposed vaccinees were limited because only six AZD1222 recipients were SARS-CoV-2 seropositive at baseline. Participants were mostly white British and included more females than males, and it was suggested by the authors that clonal diversity may have been underestimated. In the small 56-69-year group, the increase in depth fell short of significance, most likely because of low power. Because no day 14 peak-response samples were available, repertoires were characterized only after the peak T cell response.

The CDR3 starts with the cysteine, ends with the phenylalanine, and has 14 residues. CDR3 DNA is the only sequence kept; it has 42 bases, read in frame from the first base. V is pared back by 6 bases and J by 7 bases, with 15 bases lying between the germline termini. The germline V gene sets CDR1 to MNHEY and CDR2 to SVGAGI. The sample here was peripheral blood, taken on day 0 of AZD1222 vaccination. The TCR originated in an adult in good health. The rearranged chain carries TRBV6-5 and TRBJ1-4; TRBD1 might be the D gene, on 6 matching bases. The CDR3 is CASSPDRGGEKLFF. The DNA is TGTGCCAGCAGCCCGGACAGAGGGGGTGAAAAACTGTTTTTT.